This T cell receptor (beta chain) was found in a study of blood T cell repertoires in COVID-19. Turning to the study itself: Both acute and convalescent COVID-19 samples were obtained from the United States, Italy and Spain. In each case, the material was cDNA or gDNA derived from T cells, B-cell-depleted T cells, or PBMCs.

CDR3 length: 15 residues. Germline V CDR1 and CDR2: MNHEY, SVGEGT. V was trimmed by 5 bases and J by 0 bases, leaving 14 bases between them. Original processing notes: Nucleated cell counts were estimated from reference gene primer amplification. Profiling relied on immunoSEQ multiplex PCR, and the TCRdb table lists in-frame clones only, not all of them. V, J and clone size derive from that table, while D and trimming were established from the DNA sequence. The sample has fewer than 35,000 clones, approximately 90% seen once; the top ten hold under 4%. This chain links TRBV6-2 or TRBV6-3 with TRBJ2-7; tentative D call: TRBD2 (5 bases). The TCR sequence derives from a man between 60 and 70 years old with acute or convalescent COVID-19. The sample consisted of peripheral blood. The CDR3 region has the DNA TGTGCCAGCAGTCTCGGACTGGCTAGCTCCTACGAGCAGTACTTC. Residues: CASSLGLASSYEQYF.